Listed below are T cell receptor beta chains from one sample, sequenced in a study of blood T cell repertoires in COVID-19. Sequenced by immunoSEQ multiplex PCR; TCRdb stores in-frame clones only, minus some. The data contain about 98,000 clones, 70% to 90% of them singletons. Sequences were obtained from peripheral blood. The source is a man between 65 and 85 years old with acute or convalescent COVID-19. Each CDR3 is given with its conserved first and last residue. A D gene is named only where the DNA matches it firmly.

V,J,D,CDR3,DNA
TRBV15,TRBJ2-5,NA,CATSRPLPTGGGEETQYF,TGTGCCACCAGCAGACCCCTGCCTACGGGCGGGGGCGAGGAGACCCAGTACTTC
TRBV19,TRBJ2-1,TRBD1,CASSPASTGSYNEQFF,TGTGCCAGTAGTCCTGCTTCGACAGGGTCCTACAATGAGCAGTTCTTC
TRBV3-1/TRBV3-2,TRBJ2-1,NA,CASSPAVVPTRNEQFF,TGTGCCAGCAGCCCAGCGGTCGTCCCAACTCGCAATGAGCAGTTCTTC
TRBV4-2,TRBJ1-1,NA,CASSQDIGSTEAFF,TGTGCCAGCAGCCAAGATATAGGGAGCACTGAAGCTTTCTTT
TRBV11-2,TRBJ1-1,NA,CASSPRAWDTEAFF,TGTGCCAGCAGCCCCAGGGCCTGGGACACTGAAGCTTTCTTT
TRBV6-5,TRBJ2-5,NA,CASTDSHRAQETQYF,TGTGCCAGCACCGACTCCCACAGGGCCCAAGAGACCCAGTACTTC
TRBV5-4,TRBJ2-2,NA,CATQGSTNTGELFF,TGTGCCACCCAGGGGTCCACGAACACCGGGGAGCTGTTTTTT
TRBV18,TRBJ2-3,TRBD2,CASSLTSGVTDTQYF,TGTGCCAGCTCACTGACTAGCGGGGTCACAGATACGCAGTATTTT
TRBV7-8,TRBJ2-6,TRBD2,CASSLRVAGAYPGANVLTF,TGTGCCAGCAGCTTAAGAGTAGCGGGGGCCTATCCTGGGGCCAACGTCCTGACTTTC
TRBV9,TRBJ2-3,NA,CASSVGPNTDTQYF,TGTGCCAGCAGCGTAGGGCCAAACACAGATACGCAGTATTTT